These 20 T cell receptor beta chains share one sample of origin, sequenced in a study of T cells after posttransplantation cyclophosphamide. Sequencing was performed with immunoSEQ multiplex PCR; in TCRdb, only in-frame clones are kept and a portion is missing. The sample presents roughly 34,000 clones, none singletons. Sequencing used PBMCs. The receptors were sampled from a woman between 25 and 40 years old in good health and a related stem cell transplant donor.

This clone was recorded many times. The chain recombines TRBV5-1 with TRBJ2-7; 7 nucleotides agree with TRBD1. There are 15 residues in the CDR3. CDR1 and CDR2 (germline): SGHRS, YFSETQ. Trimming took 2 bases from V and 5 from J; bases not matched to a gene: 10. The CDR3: CASSLTIGQANEQYF. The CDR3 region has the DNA TGCGCCAGCAGCTTAACCATTGGACAGGCCAACGAGCAGTACTTC.

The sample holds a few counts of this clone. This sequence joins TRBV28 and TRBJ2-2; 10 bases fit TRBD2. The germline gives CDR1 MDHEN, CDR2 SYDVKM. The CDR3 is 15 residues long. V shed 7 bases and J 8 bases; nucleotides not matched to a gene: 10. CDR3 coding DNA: TGTGCCAGCATCAGCGGGGGGGCCTCGGCAGGGGAGCTGTTTTTT. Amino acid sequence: CASISGGASAGELFF.

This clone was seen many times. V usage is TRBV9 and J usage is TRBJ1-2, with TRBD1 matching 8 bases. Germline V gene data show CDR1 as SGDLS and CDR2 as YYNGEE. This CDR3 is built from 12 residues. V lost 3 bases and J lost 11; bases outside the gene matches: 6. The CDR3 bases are TGTGCCAGCAGCGGGGGACAGGTAGGGTACACCTTC. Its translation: CASSGGQVGYTF.

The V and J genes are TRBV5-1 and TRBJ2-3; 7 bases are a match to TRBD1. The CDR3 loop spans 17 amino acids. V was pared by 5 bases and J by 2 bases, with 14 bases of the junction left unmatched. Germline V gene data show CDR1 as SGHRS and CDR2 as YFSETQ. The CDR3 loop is CASRPTPTGWDTDTQYF. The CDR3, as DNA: TGCGCCAGCAGACCTACCCCGACAGGGTGGGACACAGATACGCAGTATTTT. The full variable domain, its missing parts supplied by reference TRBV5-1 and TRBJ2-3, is KAGVTQTPRYLIKTRGQQVTLSCSPISGHRSVSWYQQTPGQGLQFLFEYFSETQRNKGNFPGRFSGRQFSNSRSEMNVSTLELGDSALYLCASRPTPTGWDTDTQYFGPGTRLTVL.

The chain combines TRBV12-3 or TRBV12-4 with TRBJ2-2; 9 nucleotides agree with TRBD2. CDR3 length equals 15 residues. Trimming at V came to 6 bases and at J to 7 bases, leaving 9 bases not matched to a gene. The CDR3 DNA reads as TGTGCCAGCAGACCCGGGACTAGCACCGTCGGGGAGCTGTTTTTT. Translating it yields CASRPGTSTVGELFF.

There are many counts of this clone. The CDR3 protein is CSVRQGAEAFF. DNA for the CDR3: TGCAGCGTCCGACAGGGAGCTGAAGCTTTCTTT. The chain uses TRBV29-1 and TRBJ1-1, with 7 bases fitting TRBD1. V was pared by 6 bases and J by 6 bases, with 4 bases of the junction left unmatched. The CDR3 spans 11 residues. Germline CDR1 SQVTM, CDR2 ANQGSEA.

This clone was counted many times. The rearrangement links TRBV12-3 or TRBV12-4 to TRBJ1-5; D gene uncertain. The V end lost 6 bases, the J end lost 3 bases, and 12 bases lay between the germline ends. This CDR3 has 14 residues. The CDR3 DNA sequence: TGTGCCAGCAGCGGCGGCCTGGTCAATCAGCCCCAGCATTTT. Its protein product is CASSGGLVNQPQHF.

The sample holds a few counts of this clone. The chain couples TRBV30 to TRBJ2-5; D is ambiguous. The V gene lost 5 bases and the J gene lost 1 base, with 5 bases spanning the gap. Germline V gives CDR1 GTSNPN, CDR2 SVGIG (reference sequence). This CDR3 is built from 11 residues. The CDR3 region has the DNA TGTGCCTGGGCACTCCAAGAGACCCAGTACTTC. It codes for CAWALQETQYF.

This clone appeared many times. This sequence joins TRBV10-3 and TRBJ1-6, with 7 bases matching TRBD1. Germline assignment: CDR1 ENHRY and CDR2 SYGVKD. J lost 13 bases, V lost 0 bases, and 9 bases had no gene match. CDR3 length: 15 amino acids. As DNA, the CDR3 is TGTGCCATCAGTGAGTCCCCAGGACAGGCCGGGCCCCTCCACTTT. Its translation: CAISESPGQAGPLHF.

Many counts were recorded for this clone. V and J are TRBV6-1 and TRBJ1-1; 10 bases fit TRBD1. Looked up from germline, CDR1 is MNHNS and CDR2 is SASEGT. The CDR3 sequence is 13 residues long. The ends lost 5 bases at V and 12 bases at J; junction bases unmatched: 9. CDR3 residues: CASSTGTGAPPFF. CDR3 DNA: TGTGCCAGCAGTACTGGGACAGGGGCTCCGCCTTTCTTT.

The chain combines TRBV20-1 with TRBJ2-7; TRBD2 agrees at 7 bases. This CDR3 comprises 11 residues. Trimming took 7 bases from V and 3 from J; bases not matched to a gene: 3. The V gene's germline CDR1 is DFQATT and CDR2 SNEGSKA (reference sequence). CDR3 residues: CSGRGVYEQYF. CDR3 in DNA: TGCAGTGGTCGGGGGGTCTACGAGCAGTACTTC.

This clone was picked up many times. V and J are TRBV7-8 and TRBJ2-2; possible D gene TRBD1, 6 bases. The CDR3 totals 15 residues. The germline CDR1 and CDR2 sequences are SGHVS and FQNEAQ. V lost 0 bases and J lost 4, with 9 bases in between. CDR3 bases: TGTGCCAGCAGCTTAGCGGGGGCCGGCACCGGGGAGCTGTTTTTT. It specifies CASSLAGAGTGELFF.

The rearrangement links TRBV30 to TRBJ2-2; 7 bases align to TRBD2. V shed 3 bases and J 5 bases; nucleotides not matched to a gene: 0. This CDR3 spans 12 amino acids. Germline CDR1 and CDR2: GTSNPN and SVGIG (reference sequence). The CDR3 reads CAWRLATGELFF. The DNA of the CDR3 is TGTGCCTGGAGACTAGCGACCGGGGAGCTGTTTTTT.

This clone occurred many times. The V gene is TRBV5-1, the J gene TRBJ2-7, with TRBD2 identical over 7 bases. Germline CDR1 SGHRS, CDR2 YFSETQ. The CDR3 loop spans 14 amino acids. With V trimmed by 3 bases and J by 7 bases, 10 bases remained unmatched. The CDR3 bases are TGCGCCAGCAGCTGGGACTACCCCCGGCGAGAGCAGTACTTC. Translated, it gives CASSWDYPRREQYF.

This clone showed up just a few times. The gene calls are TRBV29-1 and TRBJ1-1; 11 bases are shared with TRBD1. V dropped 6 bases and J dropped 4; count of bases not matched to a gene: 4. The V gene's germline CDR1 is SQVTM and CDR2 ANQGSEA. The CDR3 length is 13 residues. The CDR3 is CSVAGTGGTEAFF. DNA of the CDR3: TGCAGCGTAGCCGGGACAGGGGGCACTGAAGCTTTCTTT.

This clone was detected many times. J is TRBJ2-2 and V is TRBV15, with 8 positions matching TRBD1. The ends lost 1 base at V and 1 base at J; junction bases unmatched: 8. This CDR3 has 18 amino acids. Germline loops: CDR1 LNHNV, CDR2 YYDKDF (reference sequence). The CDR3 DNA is TGTGCCACCAGCAGAGGGTGGAAGGACAGGGTGAACACCGGGGAGCTGTTTTTT. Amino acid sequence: CATSRGWKDRVNTGELFF.

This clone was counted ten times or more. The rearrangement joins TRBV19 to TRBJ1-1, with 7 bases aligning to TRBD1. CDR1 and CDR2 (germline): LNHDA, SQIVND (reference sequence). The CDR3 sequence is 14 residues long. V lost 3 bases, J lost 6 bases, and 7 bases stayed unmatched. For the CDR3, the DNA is TGTGCCAGTAGTATCACAGGGGCAGTGGCTGAAGCTTTCTTT. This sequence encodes CASSITGAVAEAFF.

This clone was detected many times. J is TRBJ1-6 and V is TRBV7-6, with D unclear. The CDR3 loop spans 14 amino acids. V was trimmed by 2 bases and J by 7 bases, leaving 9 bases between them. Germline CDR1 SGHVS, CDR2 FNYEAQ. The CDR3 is CASSLSDLNSPLHF. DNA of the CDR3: TGTGCCAGCAGCTTATCAGACTTAAATTCACCCCTCCACTTT. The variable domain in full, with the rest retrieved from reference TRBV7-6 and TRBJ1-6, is GAGVSQSPRYKVTKRGQDVALRCDPISGHVSLYWYRQALGQGPEFLTYFNYEAQQDKSGLPNDRFSAERPEGSISTLTIQRTEQRDSAMYRCASSLSDLNSPLHFGNGTRLTVT.

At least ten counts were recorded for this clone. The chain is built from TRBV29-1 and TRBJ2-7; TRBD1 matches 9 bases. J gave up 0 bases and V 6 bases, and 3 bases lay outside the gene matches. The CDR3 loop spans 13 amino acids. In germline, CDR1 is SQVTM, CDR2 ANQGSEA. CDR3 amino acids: CSVQTGGSYEQYF. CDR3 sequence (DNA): TGCAGCGTCCAGACAGGGGGCTCCTACGAGCAGTACTTC.

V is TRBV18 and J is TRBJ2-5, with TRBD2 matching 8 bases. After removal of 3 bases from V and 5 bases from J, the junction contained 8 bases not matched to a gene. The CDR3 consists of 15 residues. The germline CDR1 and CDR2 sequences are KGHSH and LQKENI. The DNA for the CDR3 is TGTGCCAGCTCACCTTTCGGGACTAGAGGGGAGACCCAGTACTTC. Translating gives CASSPFGTRGETQYF. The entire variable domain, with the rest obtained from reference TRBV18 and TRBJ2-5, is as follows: NAGVMQNPRHLVRRRGQEARLRCSPMKGHSHVYWYRQLPEEGLKFMVYLQKENIIDESGMPKERFSAEFPKEGPSILRIQQVVRGDSAAYFCASSPFGTRGETQYFGPGTRLLVL.